This T cell receptor (beta chain) came from a study of Graves' ophthalmopathy and Graves' hyperthyroidism. The study's findings and limits: Distinction of ophthalmopathy from stable hyperthyroidism by a 13-signature model reached approximately 90% sensitivity and 81.08% specificity.

This clonotype was counted at least ten times. Its antigen is unidentified. Orbital computed tomography, together with clinical symptoms, serum thyroxine, TRAb and thyroid ultrasound, was used for diagnosis. Beta-chain TCR CDR3 regions were amplified from RNA transcripts. The first-round RT-PCR employed HTBI primers together with the Qiagen OneStep RT-PCR kit. A multiplex PCR was then performed as the second round. TCRdb reanalysed the multiplex PCR reads using MiXCR and keeps one entry per CDR3 protein. The table shows 300,000 or so distinct CDR3 sequences, with 15% to 20% occurring only once. This CDR3 spans 11 amino acids. Between the trimmed V and J ends, which lost 4 bases and 6 bases, there was a span of 9 bases. The germline V gene has CDR1 GTSNPN and CDR2 SVGIG (reference sequence).

V is TRBV30 and J is TRBJ1-2; D is unclear. The source is an adult man with Graves' ophthalmopathy. The sample was peripheral blood. CDR3 loop: CAWNSLNGYTF. DNA for the CDR3: TGTGCCTGGAATTCATTGAATGGCTACACCTTC.